One and the same sample provided the 10 T cell receptor beta chains below, sequenced in a study of T cells in Graves' hyperthyroidism and ophthalmopathy. Authors of the study amplified TCR beta CDR3 regions from RNA transcripts. Researchers ran a first-round RT-PCR on the TCR CDR3 using the HTBI primer set. TCRdb ran MiXCR on the multiplex PCR reads and lists one entry per CDR3 protein. Seen here are 750,000 to 950,000 distinct CDR3 sequences, about 38% observed once, and the top ten hold approximately 8.7%. The material sequenced was blood. All receptors come from a young man with Graves' hyperthyroidism.

The CDR3 spells CATSELRDRGSGANVLTF. CDR3 in DNA: TGTGCCACCAGTGAACTACGGGACAGGGGCTCTGGGGCCAACGTCCTGACTTTC. The J gene is TRBJ2-6, the V gene TRBV24-1, with 10 bases lining up with TRBD1. Germline CDR1 KGHDR, CDR2 SFDVKD. The J segment lost 0 bases and the V segment lost 4 bases, leaving 5 bases of the junction unmatched. This CDR3 has 18 residues.

The chain joins TRBV6-5 to TRBJ2-7; 8 bases line up with TRBD2. Germline-derived CDR1 and CDR2 are MNHEY and SVGAGI. The CDR3 runs 15 residues. The V segment lost 4 bases and the J segment 5 bases; nucleotides outside the gene matches: 10. The CDR3 DNA sequence: TGTGCCAGCAGTTCAGGAGCCGGGACTAGTGACGAGCAGTACTTC. As protein: CASSSGAGTSDEQYF.

This chain joins TRBV10-3 and TRBJ2-7; possibly TRBD2 for D (6 bases). Trimming shortened V by 10 bases and J by 5 bases, and 24 bases separated the two germline ends. The CDR3 length is 15 residues. CDR1 and CDR2 from the germline V gene are ENHRY and SYGVKD. CDR3 coding DNA: TGTGCCAGCAGCCCCTACCCCCGGCGGGATAACGAGCAGTACTTC. Protein: CASSPYPRRDNEQYF.

Many counts were recorded for this clonotype. This sequence joins TRBV19 and TRBJ1-2, with a possible D match to TRBD1 (5 bases). CDR1 is LNHDA, CDR2 SQIVND, per germline (reference sequence). CDR3 length: 13 amino acids. Trimming removed 9 bases from V and 2 bases from J, with 13 bases in between. CDR3 sequence reads: CASSLTENYGYTF. The CDR3 region has the DNA TGTGCCAGCAGCTTGACAGAAAACTATGGCTACACCTTC.

This chain connects TRBV12-3 or TRBV12-4 to TRBJ1-5, with a tentative D call TRBD1 (6 bases). Between the trimmed V and J ends, which lost 6 bases and 7 bases, there was a span of 19 bases. This CDR3 region has 15 residues. Written as DNA, the CDR3 is TGTGCCAGCAGCTCCCGGGCCCCAGGGGACCAGCCCCAGCATTTT. As protein: CASSSRAPGDQPQHF.

This sequence joins TRBV29-1 and TRBJ2-7; D might be TRBD2 (6 bases). CDR3 length: 11 residues. Germline V gene sequence: CDR1 SQVTM, CDR2 ANQGSEA. V shed 8 bases and J shed 1 base, with 9 bases lying between them. The CDR3 protein is CSTSRSYEQYF. The DNA for the CDR3 is TGCAGCACTAGCAGGTCCTACGAGCAGTACTTC.

This clonotype was counted between two and nine times. The rearrangement joins TRBV2 to TRBJ1-5; the D is unclear. The CDR3 runs 15 residues. V gave up 1 base and J gave up 0 bases, with 7 bases separating them. Germline V gene lookup returns CDR1 SNHLY and CDR2 FYNNEI. The CDR3 coding sequence is TGTGCCAGCAGTGAAGTGGGTTATAGCAATCAGCCCCAGCATTTT. This codes for CASSEVGYSNQPQHF.

The chain links TRBV7-9 to TRBJ2-5; 8 positions agree with TRBD2. The CDR3 spans 12 residues. Germline trimming cut 1 base from V and 9 bases from J; bases unmatched to any gene: 1. The germline V gene has CDR1 SEHNR and CDR2 FQNEAQ (reference sequence). The CDR3 sequence: CASSLVGRAQYF. In nucleotides, the CDR3 is TGTGCCAGCAGCTTAGTCGGGAGGGCCCAGTACTTC. Using reference TRBV7-9 and TRBJ2-5 for the parts outside the CDR3, the full variable domain is DTGVSQNPRHKITKRGQNVTFRCDPISEHNRLYWYRQTLGQGPEFLTYFQNEAQLEKSRLLSDRFSAERPKGSFSTLEIQRTEQGDSAMYLCASSLVGRAQYFGPGTRLLVL.

J is TRBJ1-3 and V is TRBV4-3; D possibly corresponds to TRBD1 (5 bases). Per the germline V gene, CDR1 is LGHNA and CDR2 is YSLEER. There are 15 residues in the CDR3. V was trimmed by 1 base and J by 0 bases, leaving 7 bases between them. This chain's CDR3 is CASSQGDSSGNTIYF. The CDR3 bases are TGCGCCAGCAGCCAAGGTGACAGCTCTGGAAACACCATATATTTT.

This clonotype was recorded at least ten times. The chain carries TRBV9 and TRBJ2-5, with 7 bases identical to TRBD2. The germline CDR1 and CDR2 sequences are SGDLS and YYNGEE. V trimming: 2 bases; J trimming: 5 bases; junction bases outside the gene matches: 6. CDR3 length equals 14 residues. The CDR3 nucleotides are TGTGCCAGCAGCGTGGACGGGGGGAGGGAGACCCAGTACTTC. Translated, it gives CASSVDGGRETQYF. Drawing the rest from reference TRBV9 and TRBJ2-5, the complete variable domain is DSGVTQTPKHLITATGQRVTLRCSPRSGDLSVYWYQQSLDQGLQFLIQYYNGEERAKGNILERFSAQQFPDLHSELNLSSLELGDSALYFCASSVDGGRETQYFGPGTRLLVL.